Below, 23 T cell receptor beta chains from the same sample are listed, as sequenced in a study of T cells in localized non-small cell lung cancer. The repertoire was sequenced with immunoSEQ multiplex PCR; TCRdb's copy has only in-frame clones and lacks some. The data show roughly 38,000 clones, over 70% seen once. Sequencing was performed on peripheral blood, taken before any cancer treatment. Source of these receptors: a woman aged 40-70 years with stage I lung adenocarcinoma.

The V call is TRBV11-2, the J call TRBJ2-3, with no clear D. V lost 4 bases and J 2 bases, leaving 13 bases between the germline ends. In germline, CDR1 is SGHAT, CDR2 FQNNGV. There are 15 residues in the CDR3. The CDR3, as DNA: TGTGCCAGCAGCTCCGGGTCTCTCCTCACAGATACGCAGTATTTT. This codes for CASSSGSLLTDTQYF.

V usage is TRBV18 and J usage is TRBJ1-1; no clear D. The CDR3 sequence is 13 residues long. Germline V CDR1 and CDR2: KGHSH, LQKENI. The V end lost 4 bases, the J end lost 3 bases, and 9 bases lay between the germline ends. The CDR3 here is CASSLVEDTEAFF. The DNA for the CDR3 is TGTGCCAGCTCACTGGTAGAGGACACTGAAGCTTTCTTT.

The chain carries TRBV4-2 and TRBJ2-1; no clear D. CDR1 and CDR2 (germline): LGHNA, YNFKEQ. The CDR3 consists of 13 residues. Trimming took off 0 bases at V and 9 bases at J, with 9 bases between the two ends. CDR3 protein: CASSQDLGREQFF. The CDR3 DNA is TGTGCCAGCAGCCAAGATCTGGGCCGTGAGCAGTTCTTC.

This sequence joins TRBV5-4 and TRBJ2-3; 10 bases fit TRBD1. The CDR3 length is 14 residues. In germline, CDR1 is SGHNT, CDR2 YYREEE (reference sequence). J lost 6 bases, V lost 4 bases, and 5 bases had no gene match. The CDR3 DNA is TGTGCCAGCAGCCGACAGGGGGCGCGGGATACGCAGTATTTT. This sequence encodes CASSRQGARDTQYF.

The chain uses TRBV10-3 and TRBJ2-3; 8 nucleotides line up with TRBD2. CDR3 length equals 13 residues. J gave up 2 bases and V 11 bases, and 6 bases lay outside the gene matches. Germline-derived CDR1 and CDR2 are ENHRY and SYGVKD. Here the CDR3 reads CAGSGSSTDTQYF. In DNA, the CDR3 is TGTGCCGGAAGCGGGAGTTCCACAGATACGCAGTATTTT.

J is TRBJ2-4 and V is TRBV19; TRBD2 might be the D (6 bases). Trimming cost V 5 bases and J 0 bases, with 23 bases left between them. This CDR3 comprises 19 residues. The V gene's germline CDR1 is LNHDA and CDR2 SQIVND (reference sequence). The chain's CDR3 is CASSRGIGTLRLAKNIQYF. For the CDR3, the DNA is TGTGCCAGTAGTCGGGGGATTGGTACACTCCGACTAGCCAAAAACATTCAGTACTTC.

V is TRBV6-6 and J is TRBJ2-3; D gene ambiguous. Between the trimmed V and J ends, which lost 5 bases and 5 bases, there was a span of 8 bases. Germline CDR1 is MNHNY and CDR2 is SVGAGI (reference sequence). CDR3 size: 12 residues. This chain's CDR3 is CASSMSLDTQYF. The CDR3 DNA follows: TGTGCCAGCAGTATGTCACTAGATACGCAGTATTTT.

The rearrangement uses TRBV5-1 and TRBJ2-7; D gene ambiguous. V lost 2 bases and J 5 bases, leaving 14 bases between the germline ends. This CDR3 is built from 14 residues. Germline CDR1 reads SGHRS; CDR2 reads YFSETQ. Here the CDR3 DNA reads TGCGCCAGCAGCTTCGTCCCGTCGGGTGACGAGCAGTACTTC. Translation: CASSFVPSGDEQYF.

The chain has TRBV18 and TRBJ2-1; D uncertain. The CDR3 is 13 residues long. Germline loops: CDR1 KGHSH, CDR2 LQKENI. The V gene lost 4 bases and the J gene lost 9 bases, with 13 bases spanning the gap. CDR3 in DNA: TGTGCCAGCTCACTCACGGAGTTGGGTGAGCAGTTCTTC. Translated: CASSLTELGEQFF.

The J gene is TRBJ2-3, the V gene TRBV19, with 14 bases lining up with TRBD2. Germline assignment: CDR1 LNHDA and CDR2 SQIVND (reference sequence). The CDR3 is 17 residues long. V trimming: 4 bases; J trimming: 4 bases; junction bases outside the gene matches: 7. The DNA of the CDR3 is TGTGCCAGTAGTACGGGGACTAGCGGGAGCACGGCAGATACGCAGTATTTT. Its protein product is CASSTGTSGSTADTQYF.

This clone was counted once. The chain carries TRBV5-6 and TRBJ1-1; D uncertain. V dropped 3 bases and J dropped 5 bases, with 11 bases sitting between them. Germline V lookup: CDR1 SGHDT, CDR2 YYEEEE. This CDR3 is 13 amino acids long. CDR3 nucleotides: TGTGCCAGCAGCTCCCACGGTGCGACTGAAGCTTTCTTT. This encodes CASSSHGATEAFF.

The genes are TRBV9 and TRBJ2-5; no reliable D call. This CDR3 region has 14 residues. Germline V gene sequence: CDR1 SGDLS, CDR2 YYNGEE. V was trimmed by 0 bases and J by 1 base, leaving 7 bases between them. CDR3 residues: CASSVGTFQETQYF. CDR3 nucleotide sequence: TGTGCCAGCAGCGTAGGCACATTCCAAGAGACCCAGTACTTC.

The chain joins TRBV29-1 to TRBJ2-1; either TRBD1 or TRBD2 may supply D (5 bases each). The length of the CDR3 is 11 residues. Looked up from germline, CDR1 is SQVTM and CDR2 is ANQGSEA. The V end was cut by 7 bases, the J end by 5 bases, with 9 bases between. The CDR3 loop is CSAQGDNEQFF. The CDR3 DNA follows: TGCAGCGCCCAGGGAGACAATGAGCAGTTCTTC.

This chain connects TRBV30 to TRBJ2-7, with D hard to call. The CDR3 is 12 residues long. Germline lookup yields CDR1 GTSNPN and CDR2 SVGIG (reference sequence). V lost 1 base, J lost 4 bases, and 8 bases lay in between. DNA for the CDR3: TGTGCCTGGAGTGAGGGCCGGTACGAGCAGTACTTC. It is translated as CAWSEGRYEQYF. Together with reference TRBV30 and TRBJ2-7, the CDR3 gives the full variable domain: SQTIHQWPATLVQPVGSPLSLECTVEGTSNPNLYWYRQAAGRGLQLLFYSVGIGQISSEVPQNLSASRPQDRQFILSSKKLLLSDSGFYLCAWSEGRYEQYFGPGTRLTVT.

This sequence joins TRBV7-9 and TRBJ2-1; unclear D gene. Germline V gene data show CDR1 as SEHNR and CDR2 as FQNEAQ (reference sequence). CDR3 size: 16 residues. V shed 3 bases and J shed 2 bases, with 14 bases lying between them. This CDR3 is CASSFPVPATYNEQFF. The CDR3, as DNA: TGTGCCAGCAGCTTCCCGGTCCCAGCTACCTACAATGAGCAGTTCTTC.

This clone has a single count. The chain has TRBV2 and TRBJ2-1; no clear D gene. Between the trimmed V and J ends, which lost 2 bases and 0 bases, there was a span of 5 bases. CDR1 SNHLY and CDR2 FYNNEI come from the germline V gene. This CDR3 is built from 14 residues. CDR3 nucleotide sequence: TGTGCCAGCAGTGAAATTCGCTCCTACAATGAGCAGTTCTTC. Encoded protein: CASSEIRSYNEQFF. Full variable domain (outside the CDR3, taken from reference TRBV2 and TRBJ2-1): EPEVTQTPSHQVTQMGQEVILRCVPISNHLYFYWYRQILGQKVEFLVSFYNNEISEKSEIFDDQFSVERPDGSNFTLKIRSTKLEDSAMYFCASSEIRSYNEQFFGPGTRLTVL.

This chain joins TRBV9 and TRBJ2-3; TRBD2 matches at 8 bases. CDR1 is SGDLS, CDR2 YYNGEE, per germline. The junction had 11 bases not matched to a gene; V was cut back by 6 bases and J by 2 bases. This CDR3 has 16 amino acids. This CDR3 reads CASKTGLASYTDTQYF. Written as DNA, the CDR3 is TGTGCCAGCAAAACCGGACTAGCAAGTTACACAGATACGCAGTATTTT.

The V gene is TRBV11-3, the J gene TRBJ2-7; D might be TRBD2 (7 bases). CDR1 SGHNT and CDR2 YENEEA come from the germline V gene. The CDR3 contains 14 residues. Trimming cost V 3 bases and J 1 base, with 10 bases left between them. The CDR3 spells CASSLGGPSYEQYF. The CDR3 DNA is TGTGCCAGCAGCTTGGGGGGGCCATCCTACGAGCAGTACTTC.

The genes are TRBV5-1 and TRBJ2-1; 14 positions match TRBD2. V lost 3 bases to trimming and J lost 0 bases; unmatched junction nucleotides: 5. In germline, CDR1 is SGHRS, CDR2 YFSETQ. This CDR3 has 18 residues. This CDR3 is CASSSSGTSGSSYNEQFF. The CDR3 bases are TGCGCCAGCAGCTCTTCCGGGACTAGCGGGAGCTCCTACAATGAGCAGTTCTTC.

This clone was found once. This rearrangement joins TRBV21-1 to TRBJ1-5. TRBV21-1 is a pseudogene locus. This CDR3 comprises 16 residues. CDR3 loop: CASSYSVPYSNQPQHF. CDR3 nucleotide sequence: TGTGCCAGCAGTTACAGCGTACCCTATAGCAATCAGCCCCAGCATTTT.

This clone was recorded once. This chain links TRBV27 with TRBJ2-7, with D uncertain. The length of the CDR3 is 11 residues. Germline lookup yields CDR1 MNHEY and CDR2 SMNVEV (reference sequence). Trimming left V 3 bases short and J 4 bases short, with 4 bases between. The CDR3 DNA follows: TGTGCCAGCAGTTTTGGTTACGAGCAGTACTTC. Protein sequence: CASSFGYEQYF.

Here the CDR3 DNA reads TGTGCCAGCAGCTACCGGGACAGCTACGAGCAGTACTTC. Its translation is CASSYRDSYEQYF. The rearrangement uses TRBV5-6 and TRBJ2-7; TRBD1 matches 7 bases. The length of the CDR3 is 13 residues. Germline V gene lookup returns CDR1 SGHDT and CDR2 YYEEEE. Trimming cost V 3 bases and J 3 bases; bases outside gene matches: 3.

The chain recombines TRBV19 with TRBJ2-3, with a tentative D call TRBD1 (6 bases). The ends were cut back, 6 bases at V and 2 bases at J, with 9 bases in the middle. This CDR3 region has 13 residues. CDR1 and CDR2 (germline): LNHDA, SQIVND (reference sequence). The CDR3 protein is CASSGQFTDTQYF. The CDR3 bases are TGTGCCAGTAGCGGACAGTTCACAGATACGCAGTATTTT. The complete variable domain, with remaining parts taken from reference TRBV19 and TRBJ2-3, reads DGGITQSPKYLFRKEGQNVTLSCEQNLNHDAMYWYRQDPGQGLRLIYYSQIVNDFQKGDIAEGYSVSREKKESFPLTVTSAQKNPTAFYLCASSGQFTDTQYFGPGTRLTVL.